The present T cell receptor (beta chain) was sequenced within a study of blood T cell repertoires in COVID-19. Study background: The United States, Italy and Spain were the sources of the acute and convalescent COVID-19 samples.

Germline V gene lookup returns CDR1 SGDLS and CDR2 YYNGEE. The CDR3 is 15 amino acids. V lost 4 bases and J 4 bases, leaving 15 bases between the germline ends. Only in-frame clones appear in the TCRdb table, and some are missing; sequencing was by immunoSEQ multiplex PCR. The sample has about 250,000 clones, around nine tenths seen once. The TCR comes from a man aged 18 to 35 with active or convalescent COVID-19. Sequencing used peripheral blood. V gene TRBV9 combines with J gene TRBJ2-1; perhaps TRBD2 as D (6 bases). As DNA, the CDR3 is TGTGCCAGCAGCCGGCGGGGCGGGATTTACAATGAGCAGTTCTTC. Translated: CASSRRGGIYNEQFF.